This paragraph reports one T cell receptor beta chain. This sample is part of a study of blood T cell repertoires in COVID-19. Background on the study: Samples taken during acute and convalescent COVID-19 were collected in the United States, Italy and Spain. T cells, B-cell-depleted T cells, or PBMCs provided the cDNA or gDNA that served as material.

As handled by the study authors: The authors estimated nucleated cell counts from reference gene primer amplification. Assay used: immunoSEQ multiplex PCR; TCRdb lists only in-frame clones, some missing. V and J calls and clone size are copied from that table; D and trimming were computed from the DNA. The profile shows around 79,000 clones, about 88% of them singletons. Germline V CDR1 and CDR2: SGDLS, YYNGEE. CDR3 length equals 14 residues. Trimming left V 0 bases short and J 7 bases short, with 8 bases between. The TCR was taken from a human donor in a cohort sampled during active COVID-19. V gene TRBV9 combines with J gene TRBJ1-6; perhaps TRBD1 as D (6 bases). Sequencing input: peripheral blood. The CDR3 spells CASSVVDSNSPLHF. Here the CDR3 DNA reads TGTGCCAGCAGCGTAGTGGACAGCAATTCACCCCTCCACTTT.